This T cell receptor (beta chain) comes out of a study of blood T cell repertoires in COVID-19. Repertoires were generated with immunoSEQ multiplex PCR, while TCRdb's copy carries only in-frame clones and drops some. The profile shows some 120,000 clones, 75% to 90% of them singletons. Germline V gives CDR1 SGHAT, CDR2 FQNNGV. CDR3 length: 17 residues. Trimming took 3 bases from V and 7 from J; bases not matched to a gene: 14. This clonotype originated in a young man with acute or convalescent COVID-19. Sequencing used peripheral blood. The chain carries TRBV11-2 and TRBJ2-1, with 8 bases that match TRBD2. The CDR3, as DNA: TGTGCCAGCAGCTTCAGACAGAGGACTAGCTCTGAGAATGAGCAGTTCTTC. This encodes CASSFRQRTSSENEQFF.